One sample yielded the 4 T cell receptor beta chains listed below, sequenced in a study of T-cell memory formation after mild COVID-19. TCRdb re-called the 5' RACE reads through MiXCR, storing one row per CDR3 protein. Of roughly 580,000 distinct CDR3 sequences detected, 15% to 20% appear once; the ten largest clones hold 12%. The sequencing input was PBMCs or a T cell subset sorted from them (not recorded which). The receptor source for this set is an adult woman who had mild COVID-19 (a few samples of this study predate the infection). Cell type and time point are not known.

This clonotype appeared a few times. J is TRBJ2-1 and V is TRBV7-6; TRBD2 aligns across 13 bases. V lost 5 bases and J lost 7; bases outside the gene matches: 14. This CDR3 is built from 18 residues. The germline gives CDR1 SGHVS, CDR2 FNYEAQ. The CDR3 DNA reads TGTGCCAGCAGCACCCGGTACAGAACTAGCGGGGGGGGAAATGAGCAGTTCTTC. Protein: CASSTRYRTSGGGNEQFF.

The V call is TRBV9, the J call TRBJ1-1, with a tentative D call TRBD1 (5 bases). Germline assignment: CDR1 SGDLS and CDR2 YYNGEE. This CDR3 is 15 amino acids long. V was pared by 0 bases and J by 1 base, with 10 bases between. CDR3: CASSVGAGTNTEAFF. Written as DNA, the CDR3 is TGTGCCAGCAGCGTAGGGGCAGGGACGAACACTGAAGCTTTCTTT.

The chain links TRBV18 to TRBJ1-1, with a weak D call TRBD1 (5 bases). V was pared by 1 base and J by 6 bases, with 15 bases between. This CDR3 spans 15 amino acids. Germline V CDR1 and CDR2: KGHSH, LQKENI. As DNA, the CDR3 is TGTGCCAGCTCACCACGTATGGGGGTTGACGCTGAAGCTTTCTTT. It codes for CASSPRMGVDAEAFF. Combining the CDR3 with reference TRBV18 and TRBJ1-1 gives the whole variable domain NAGVMQNPRHLVRRRGQEARLRCSPMKGHSHVYWYRQLPEEGLKFMVYLQKENIIDESGMPKERFSAEFPKEGPSILRIQQVVRGDSAAYFCASSPRMGVDAEAFFGQGTRLTVV.

The chain links TRBV14 to TRBJ2-3; a weak D match, TRBD2 (6 bases). Germline lookup yields CDR1 SGHDN and CDR2 FVKESK. V lost 0 bases and J lost 1, with 14 bases in between. The CDR3 length is 17 residues. This CDR3 is CASSQDRRESGTDTQYF. CDR3 nucleotides: TGTGCCAGCAGCCAAGATAGGAGGGAGTCCGGCACAGATACGCAGTATTTT.